The clone carrying this TCR beta chain has ten or more counts. Its antigen is not identified. The CDR3 contains 15 residues. Germline CDR1 reads SGHNT; CDR2 reads YENEEA. The V and J ends lost 5 bases and 2 bases respectively, with 14 bases between them. TCRdb recomputed calls from the 5' RACE reads with MiXCR, one row per CDR3 protein. This sample has about 180,000 distinct CDR3 sequences, with approximately 6.2% found just once. This specimen comes from a study of T cells after yellow fever vaccination. Broader study findings: The booster response re-showed most primary clones: 96% CD4, approximately 90% CD8. Weaker overall was a secondary response that nonetheless peaked faster, on day 5 versus 15.

The source is a man younger than 35 who received the YFV17D yellow fever vaccine. The chain is built from TRBV11-3 and TRBJ2-3; tentatively, D is TRBD1 (6 bases). The sequencing used CD4+ T cells sorted from PBMCs, collected on the day of the first yellow fever vaccination. In DNA form, the CDR3 reads TGTGCCAGCAGCCCTGGGGGCCGAATCACAGATACGCAGTATTTT. This sequence encodes CASSPGGRITDTQYF. The full variable domain, in which reference TRBV11-3 and TRBJ2-3 provide the parts outside the CDR3, is EAGVVQSPRYKIIEKKQPVAFWCNPISGHNTLYWYLQNLGQGPELLIRYENEEAVDDSQLPKDRFSAERLKGVDSTLKIQPAELGDSAVYLCASSPGGRITDTQYFGPGTRLTVL.